The 29 T cell receptor beta chains given below trace back to one sample, sequenced in a study of cytomegalovirus exposure and HLA in healthy donors. PCR amplification relied on 60 Vbeta primers (plus 13 Jbeta primers). Produced via immunoSEQ multiplex PCR; TCRdb's table is partial and in-frame only. The listing contains just under 80,000 clones. The source material was PBMCs. Source of these receptors: a man between 18 and 35 years old in good health and CMV-seropositive.

The rearrangement links TRBV7-2 to TRBJ2-2, with unresolved D. CDR1 is SGHTA, CDR2 FQGNSA, per germline. V dropped 7 bases and J dropped 2 bases, with 17 bases sitting between them. The CDR3 length is 16 residues. Here the CDR3 DNA reads TGTGCCAGCACCCAACATTCCGGGTCAAACACCGGGGAGCTGTTTTTT. Protein product: CASTQHSGSNTGELFF.

The rearrangement joins TRBV29-1 to TRBJ2-7, with 7 positions matching TRBD1. Germline CDR1 reads SQVTM; CDR2 reads ANQGSEA. V shed 7 bases and J 6 bases; nucleotides not matched to a gene: 9. The CDR3 spans 12 residues. In nucleotides, the CDR3 is TGCAGCGCCACAGGGGAAATGGGCGAGCAGTACTTC. Residues: CSATGEMGEQYF.

The chain is built from TRBV19 and TRBJ2-7, with D perhaps matching TRBD1 (5 bases). The V and J ends lost 3 bases and 0 bases respectively, with 12 bases between them. The CDR3 consists of 15 residues. Germline assignment: CDR1 LNHDA and CDR2 SQIVND (reference sequence). CDR3 amino acids: CASSIRAGHSYEQYF. Here the CDR3 DNA reads TGTGCCAGTAGTATCCGAGCAGGGCACTCCTACGAGCAGTACTTC.

The rearrangement links TRBV30 to TRBJ2-7, with TRBD1 identical over 10 bases. The CDR3 has 12 residues. The germline CDR1 and CDR2 sequences are GTSNPN and SVGIG (reference sequence). Unmatched junction bases numbered 2, after V lost 3 bases and J lost 6 bases. The CDR3 bases are TGTGCCTGGAGCGGGACAGGGGTCGAGCAGTACTTC. Its translation is CAWSGTGVEQYF.

The chain is built from TRBV18 and TRBJ2-3, with 7 bases fitting TRBD1. Germline V gene lookup returns CDR1 KGHSH and CDR2 LQKENI. Trimming cost V 3 bases and J 4 bases; bases outside gene matches: 7. This CDR3 is built from 15 residues. The CDR3 coding sequence is TGTGCCAGCTCACCCGCTCGCCAGGGGGCAGATACGCAGTATTTT. Translating it yields CASSPARQGADTQYF.

The chain combines TRBV28 with TRBJ1-5, with D possibly matching TRBD1 (6 bases). Germline CDR1 and CDR2: MDHEN and SYDVKM. The V end lost 2 bases, the J end lost 0 bases, and 14 bases lay between the germline ends. The CDR3 loop spans 17 amino acids. The CDR3 DNA reads TGTGCCAGCAGTTTAGTGGACAGCGTTTATAGCAATCAGCCCCAGCATTTT. Protein product: CASSLVDSVYSNQPQHF.

The chain couples TRBV7-2 to TRBJ2-1; tentative D call: TRBD1 (6 bases). The length of the CDR3 is 13 residues. V lost 6 bases, J lost 7 bases, and 13 bases lay in between. Germline CDR1 reads SGHTA; CDR2 reads FQGNSA. The CDR3 bases are TGTGCCAGCAGTATTATTACAGGGAATGAGCAGTTCTTC. Protein product: CASSIITGNEQFF.

V gene TRBV2 combines with J gene TRBJ2-4; 7 bases are a match to TRBD1. The CDR3 consists of 16 residues. The junction had 8 bases not matched to a gene; V was cut back by 6 bases and J by 0 bases. The germline V gene has CDR1 SNHLY and CDR2 FYNNEI. CDR3 nucleotide sequence: TGTGCCAGCAGGGAACAGGGGACCTTAGCCAAAAACATTCAGTACTTC. The encoded protein is CASREQGTLAKNIQYF. Full variable domain (missing parts from reference TRBV2 and TRBJ2-4): EPEVTQTPSHQVTQMGQEVILRCVPISNHLYFYWYRQILGQKVEFLVSFYNNEISEKSEIFDDQFSVERPDGSNFTLKIRSTKLEDSAMYFCASREQGTLAKNIQYFGAGTRLSVL.

J is TRBJ1-2 and V is TRBV9, with 7 bases matching TRBD1. The CDR3 loop spans 13 amino acids. CDR1 and CDR2 from the germline V gene are SGDLS and YYNGEE. Unmatched junction bases numbered 7, after V lost 3 bases and J lost 8 bases. This chain's CDR3 is CASSADRVGGYTF. In DNA form, the CDR3 reads TGTGCCAGCAGCGCCGACAGGGTAGGCGGCTACACCTTC.

This chain links TRBV5-4 with TRBJ2-7; the D gene is possibly TRBD1 (5 bases). Trimming removed 4 bases from V and 3 bases from J, with 14 bases in between. The CDR3 loop spans 14 amino acids. The germline V gene encodes CDR1 SGHNT and CDR2 YYREEE (reference sequence). The CDR3 coding sequence is TGTGCCAGCAGCCGGACATCGGGTAGCTACGAGCAGTACTTC. It yields the protein CASSRTSGSYEQYF.

The rearrangement uses TRBV6-1 and TRBJ1-1; D remains unclear. The CDR3 sequence is 13 residues long. The germline V gene encodes CDR1 MNHNS and CDR2 SASEGT. Trimming pared 3 bases from V and 7 bases from J, leaving 12 bases between. The CDR3 region is CASSDLDTFEAFF. Here the CDR3 DNA reads TGTGCCAGCAGTGACCTCGACACCTTTGAAGCTTTCTTT.

The chain is built from TRBV6-1 and TRBJ2-3; 11 bases fit TRBD2. Per the germline V gene, CDR1 is MNHNS and CDR2 is SASEGT. This CDR3 spans 14 amino acids. Trimming removed 5 bases from V and 3 bases from J; junction bases left unmatched: 1. The CDR3 DNA sequence: TGTGCCAGCAGTTGGACTAGCGGGACAGATACGCAGTATTTT. As protein: CASSWTSGTDTQYF.

The V gene is TRBV27, the J gene TRBJ2-7; 8 bases fit TRBD1. Trimming removed 4 bases from V and 2 bases from J; junction bases left unmatched: 10. CDR3 size: 16 residues. The V gene's germline CDR1 is MNHEY and CDR2 SMNVEV (reference sequence). Written as DNA, the CDR3 is TGTGCCAGCAGTTCGCTGCGCACAGGGGGACCCTACGAGCAGTACTTC. Protein product: CASSSLRTGGPYEQYF.

This chain uses TRBV19 with TRBJ1-1; a weak D match, TRBD1 (6 bases). CDR3 size: 14 residues. The ends were cut back, 7 bases at V and 4 bases at J, with 16 bases in the middle. The V gene's germline CDR1 is LNHDA and CDR2 SQIVND (reference sequence). The CDR3 DNA sequence: TGTGCCAGTAACTTCGGACAGTCGGGCACTGAAGCTTTCTTT. This codes for CASNFGQSGTEAFF. The full variable domain, with the rest looked up from reference TRBV19 and TRBJ1-1, is DGGITQSPKYLFRKEGQNVTLSCEQNLNHDAMYWYRQDPGQGLRLIYYSQIVNDFQKGDIAEGYSVSREKKESFPLTVTSAQKNPTAFYLCASNFGQSGTEAFFGQGTRLTVV.

This chain connects TRBV5-8 to TRBJ1-2; 7 nucleotides align to TRBD1. J lost 5 bases, V lost 3 bases, and 10 bases had no gene match. This CDR3 spans 15 amino acids. Germline V gene lookup returns CDR1 SGHTS and CDR2 YDEGEE. The CDR3: CASSSERQGWYGYTF. The CDR3 nucleotides are TGTGCCAGCAGCTCTGAAAGACAGGGATGGTATGGCTACACCTTC.

This chain uses TRBV7-2 with TRBJ1-1; D is possibly TRBD1 (5 bases). The CDR3 contains 14 residues. Germline V CDR1 and CDR2: SGHTA, FQGNSA. V dropped 0 bases and J dropped 1 base, with 6 bases sitting between them. In DNA, the CDR3 is TGTGCCAGCAGCTTAGCACAGGCGAACACTGAAGCTTTCTTT. It translates to CASSLAQANTEAFF.

The gene calls are TRBV29-1 and TRBJ2-3; perhaps TRBD2 as D (6 bases). This CDR3 spans 12 amino acids. Germline CDR1 reads SQVTM; CDR2 reads ANQGSEA. Deletions cut 7 bases from V and 4 bases from J, with 12 bases between. The CDR3 protein is CSALGGPDTQYF. CDR3 DNA: TGCAGCGCCCTAGGAGGGCCAGATACGCAGTATTTT.

The chain has TRBV29-1 and TRBJ1-1, with TRBD1 matching 7 bases. CDR1 and CDR2 from the germline V gene are SQVTM and ANQGSEA. This CDR3 region has 13 residues. Germline trimming cut 4 bases from V and 4 bases from J; bases unmatched to any gene: 6. The CDR3: CSVVRTGLTEAFF. DNA for the CDR3: TGCAGCGTTGTAAGGACAGGACTCACTGAAGCTTTCTTT.

This sequence joins TRBV10-3 and TRBJ2-7, with 9 nucleotides matching TRBD1. The CDR3 has 16 amino acids. Germline-derived CDR1 and CDR2 are ENHRY and SYGVKD. The trim removed 3 bases at V and 0 bases at J, leaving 6 bases unmatched. The CDR3 DNA follows: TGTGCCATCAGTGAAGGGACAGGGTTTAGCTCCTACGAGCAGTACTTC. Its translation is CAISEGTGFSSYEQYF.

The J gene is TRBJ2-5, the V gene TRBV30; D perhaps matches TRBD1 (5 bases). Trimming cost V 2 bases and J 3 bases, with 10 bases left between them. This CDR3 has 13 amino acids. Germline V lookup: CDR1 GTSNPN, CDR2 SVGIG (reference sequence). The CDR3 loop reads CAWSPQGKETQYF. CDR3 nucleotides: TGTGCCTGGAGTCCCCAGGGTAAAGAGACCCAGTACTTC.

The chain carries TRBV13 and TRBJ1-1; possible D gene TRBD1, 5 bases. The CDR3 length is 15 residues. V lost 6 bases, J lost 5 bases, and 19 bases lay in between. Germline-derived CDR1 and CDR2 are PRHDT and FYEKMQ (reference sequence). The CDR3 DNA follows: TGTGCCAGCAGACCTACCCAGGGAGGTAGAACTGAAGCTTTCTTT. It is translated as CASRPTQGGRTEAFF.

This sequence joins TRBV4-1 and TRBJ1-1; D remains unclear. Germline assignment: CDR1 MGHRA and CDR2 YSYEKL. The V end lost 2 bases, the J end lost 10 bases, and 14 bases lay between the germline ends. The CDR3 spans 13 residues. The CDR3 protein is CASSQKPFGGAFF. The CDR3 DNA sequence: TGCGCCAGCAGCCAAAAACCCTTCGGCGGAGCTTTCTTT.

This sequence joins TRBV29-1 and TRBJ2-7, with 7 nucleotides matching TRBD1. The CDR3 totals 14 residues. Germline CDR1 and CDR2: SQVTM and ANQGSEA. Trimming at V came to 2 bases and at J to 1 base, leaving 5 bases not matched to a gene. CDR3 residues: CSVERDRESYEQYF. CDR3 DNA: TGCAGCGTTGAAAGAGACAGGGAGTCCTACGAGCAGTACTTC.

This CDR3 is CASSLVMEEQFF. CDR3 DNA sequence: TGCGCCAGCAGCTTGGTCATGGAGGAGCAGTTCTTC. The V call is TRBV5-1, the J call TRBJ2-1, with unresolved D. CDR3 size: 12 residues. Trimming removed 0 bases from V and 10 bases from J, with 8 bases in between. Germline loops: CDR1 SGHRS, CDR2 YFSETQ.

The rearrangement links TRBV29-1 to TRBJ1-1, with 7 positions matching TRBD1. This CDR3 is built from 15 residues. The ends lost 3 bases at V and 4 bases at J; junction bases unmatched: 11. The V gene's germline CDR1 is SQVTM and CDR2 ANQGSEA. The CDR3 nucleotides read TGCAGCGTTGACGGCGGAGGGGGCTATAGCACTGAAGCTTTCTTT. It codes for CSVDGGGGYSTEAFF.

The genes are TRBV6-5 and TRBJ1-2; the match to TRBD1 covers 8 bases. The CDR3 loop spans 13 amino acids. Germline values: CDR1 MNHEY, CDR2 SVGAGI. Losses at the gene ends were 6 bases for V and 4 bases for J; bases not matched to a gene: 4. CDR3 loop: CASSLGQVYGYTF. The CDR3 DNA is TGTGCCAGCAGCTTGGGACAGGTCTATGGCTACACCTTC.

This chain connects TRBV19 to TRBJ1-2, with 7 bases fitting TRBD1. The V gene's germline CDR1 is LNHDA and CDR2 SQIVND (reference sequence). The CDR3 has 12 residues. V lost 7 bases to trimming and J lost 6 bases; unmatched junction nucleotides: 5. CDR3 residues: CASTDRVDGYTF. The CDR3 nucleotides read TGTGCCAGTACCGACAGGGTCGATGGCTACACCTTC.

This rearrangement joins TRBV7-6 to TRBJ1-6; D is unclear. Germline loops: CDR1 SGHVS, CDR2 FNYEAQ. CDR3 length equals 16 residues. Trimming took off 2 bases at V and 6 bases at J, with 14 bases between the two ends. This CDR3 is CASSLNNGRSNSPLHF. The CDR3, as DNA: TGTGCCAGCAGCTTAAATAACGGTCGCTCTAATTCACCCCTCCACTTT. Complete variable domain (other parts from reference TRBV7-6 and TRBJ1-6): GAGVSQSPRYKVTKRGQDVALRCDPISGHVSLYWYRQALGQGPEFLTYFNYEAQQDKSGLPNDRFSAERPEGSISTLTIQRTEQRDSAMYRCASSLNNGRSNSPLHFGNGTRLTVT.

The chain couples TRBV21-1 to TRBJ1-6; TRBD1, the table's D call, lacks a check against the DNA. TRBV21-1 is labeled a pseudogene. There are 15 residues in the CDR3. The CDR3 sequence: CASTAGTGGNSPLHF. The CDR3 nucleotides are TGTGCCAGCACCGCCGGGACAGGGGGCAATTCACCCCTCCACTTT.